This T cell receptor beta chain was recovered during a study of T-cell memory formation after mild COVID-19. Germline values: CDR1 SGHRS, CDR2 YFSETQ. V was cut by 4 bases and J by 4 bases, with 20 bases left in between. The CDR3 is 17 residues long. General study points: CD8+ contracting clones occupied EMRA, while CD4+ ones occupied mainly CM and EM.

Employing constant-segment primers, 5'RACE generated TCR alpha and TCR beta cDNA libraries bearing sample barcodes and UMIs. TCRdb independently ran MiXCR on the 5' RACE reads; one entry per CDR3 protein. The data hold fewer than 400,000 distinct CDR3 sequences, with 15% to 20% observed a single time. This clonotype was detected a few times. Its antigen is as yet unknown. The sequencing input was PBMCs or a T cell subset sorted from them (not recorded which). This sequence joins TRBV5-1 and TRBJ1-4; possible D gene TRBD1, 5 bases. The receptor was derived from a man between 18 and 29 years old who had mild COVID-19 (a few samples of this study predate the infection). Cell type and time point are not known. CDR3: CASSQDSVDSLNEKLFF. CDR3 nucleotide sequence: TGCGCCAGCAGCCAAGATTCCGTCGACAGCCTTAATGAAAAACTGTTTTTT.